This TCR beta chain was found in a study of T-cell memory formation after mild COVID-19. Study-wide background: The study found TCR clusters largely donor specific.

From 5'RACE with constant-segment primers came TCR alpha and TCR beta cDNA libraries that carried sample barcodes and UMIs. MiXCR, applied by TCRdb to the 5' RACE reads, yields one record per CDR3 protein. The sample consists of 450,000 to 650,000 distinct CDR3 sequences, 20% to 25% of them appearing once. The CDR3 totals 14 residues. V was trimmed by 8 bases and J by 9 bases, leaving 22 bases between them. The germline V gene encodes CDR1 KGHSH and CDR2 LQKENI. Material: PBMCs or a T cell subset sorted from them (not recorded which). V usage is TRBV18 and J usage is TRBJ2-5, with a tentative D call TRBD2 (6 bases). The TCR sequence derives from an adult woman who had mild COVID-19 (a few samples of this study predate the infection). Cell type and time point are not known. CDR3 DNA: TGTGCCAGCCAAACACGACACGGCCCGGGGGCCCAGTACTTC. Residues: CASQTRHGPGAQYF.